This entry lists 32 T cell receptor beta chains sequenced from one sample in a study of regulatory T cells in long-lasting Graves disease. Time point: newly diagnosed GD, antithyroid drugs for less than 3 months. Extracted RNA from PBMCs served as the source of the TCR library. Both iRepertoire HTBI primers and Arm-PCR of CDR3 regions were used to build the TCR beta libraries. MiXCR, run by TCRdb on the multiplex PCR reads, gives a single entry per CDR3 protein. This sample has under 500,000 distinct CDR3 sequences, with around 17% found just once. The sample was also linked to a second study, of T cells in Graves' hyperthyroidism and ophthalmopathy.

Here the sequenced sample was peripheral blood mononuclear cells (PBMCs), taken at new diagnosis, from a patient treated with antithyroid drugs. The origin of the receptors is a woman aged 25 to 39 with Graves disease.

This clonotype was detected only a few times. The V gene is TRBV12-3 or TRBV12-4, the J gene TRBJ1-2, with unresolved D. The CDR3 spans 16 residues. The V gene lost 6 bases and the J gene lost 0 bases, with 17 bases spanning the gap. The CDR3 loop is CASSPTPRGPNYGYTF. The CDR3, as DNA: TGTGCCAGCAGCCCGACCCCCAGAGGGCCTAACTATGGCTACACCTTC.

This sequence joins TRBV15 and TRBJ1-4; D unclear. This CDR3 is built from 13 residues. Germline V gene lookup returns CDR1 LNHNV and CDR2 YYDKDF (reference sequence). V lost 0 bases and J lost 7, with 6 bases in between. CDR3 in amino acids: CATSRDIREKLFF. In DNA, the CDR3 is TGTGCCACCAGCAGAGATATCCGTGAAAAACTGTTTTTT.

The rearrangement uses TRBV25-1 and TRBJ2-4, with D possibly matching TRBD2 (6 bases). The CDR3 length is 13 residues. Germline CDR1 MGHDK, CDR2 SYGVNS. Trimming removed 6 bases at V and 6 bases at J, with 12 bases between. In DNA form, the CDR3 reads TGTGCCAGCAGGGGACTTAGGGGAAACATTCAGTACTTC. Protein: CASRGLRGNIQYF.

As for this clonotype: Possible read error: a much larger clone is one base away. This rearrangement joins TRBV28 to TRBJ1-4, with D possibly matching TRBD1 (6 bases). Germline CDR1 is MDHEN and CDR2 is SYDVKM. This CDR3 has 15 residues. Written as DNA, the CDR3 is TGTGCCAGCAGTCGCACAGGAGGCAGGGGTGAAAAACTGCTTTTT. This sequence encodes CASSRTGGRGEKLLF.

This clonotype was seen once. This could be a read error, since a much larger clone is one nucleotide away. In DNA, the CDR3 is TGTGCCAGCAGAGACAGGGACAGAAACACTGAAGTTTTCTTT. Translating gives CASRDRDRNTEVFF. V and J are TRBV6-1 and TRBJ1-1, with 7 bases lining up with TRBD1. Per the germline V gene, CDR1 is MNHNS and CDR2 is SASEGT. CDR3 size: 14 residues.

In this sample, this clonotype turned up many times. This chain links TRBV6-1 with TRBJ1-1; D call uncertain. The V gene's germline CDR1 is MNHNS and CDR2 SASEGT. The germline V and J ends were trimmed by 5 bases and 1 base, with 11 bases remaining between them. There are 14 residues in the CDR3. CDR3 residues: CASSTTWQNTEAFF. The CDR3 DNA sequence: TGTGCCAGCAGTACAACTTGGCAGAACACTGAAGCTTTCTTT.

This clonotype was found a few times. CDR3 amino acids: CSARDGDRGQPQHF. The CDR3 nucleotides are TGCAGTGCTAGAGACGGGGATCGGGGTCAGCCCCAGCATTTT. The V gene is TRBV20-1, the J gene TRBJ1-5; D is undetermined. The CDR3 extends over 14 amino acids. CDR1 is DFQATT, CDR2 SNEGSKA, per germline (reference sequence). The germline V and J ends were trimmed by 0 bases and 6 bases, with 12 bases remaining between them.

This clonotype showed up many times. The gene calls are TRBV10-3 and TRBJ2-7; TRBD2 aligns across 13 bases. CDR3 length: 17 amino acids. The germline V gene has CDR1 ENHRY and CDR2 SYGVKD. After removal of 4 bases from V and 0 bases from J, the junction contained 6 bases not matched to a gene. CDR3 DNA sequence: TGTGCCATCAGTGCCACTAGCGGGAGGGAGAGCTCCTACGAGCAGTACTTC. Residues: CAISATSGRESSYEQYF.

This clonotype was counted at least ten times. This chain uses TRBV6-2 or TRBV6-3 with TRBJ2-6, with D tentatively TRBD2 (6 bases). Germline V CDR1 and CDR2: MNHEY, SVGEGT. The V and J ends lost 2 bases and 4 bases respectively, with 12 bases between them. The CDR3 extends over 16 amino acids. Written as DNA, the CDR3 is TGTGCCAGCAGTTACCTGCGGGGTACGGGGGCCAACGTCCTGACTTTC. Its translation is CASSYLRGTGANVLTF.

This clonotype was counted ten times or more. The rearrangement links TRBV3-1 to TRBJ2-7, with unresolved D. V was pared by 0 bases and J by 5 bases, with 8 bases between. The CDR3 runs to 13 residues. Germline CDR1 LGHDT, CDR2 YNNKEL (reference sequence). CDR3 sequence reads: CASSQDRRDEQYF. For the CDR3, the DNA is TGTGCCAGCAGCCAAGATAGGAGAGACGAGCAGTACTTC.

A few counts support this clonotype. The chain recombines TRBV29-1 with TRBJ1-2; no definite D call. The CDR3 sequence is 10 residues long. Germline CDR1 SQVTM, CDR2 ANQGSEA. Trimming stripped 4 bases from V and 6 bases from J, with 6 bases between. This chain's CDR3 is CSVARDGYTF. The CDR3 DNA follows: TGCAGCGTTGCCCGGGATGGCTACACCTTC.

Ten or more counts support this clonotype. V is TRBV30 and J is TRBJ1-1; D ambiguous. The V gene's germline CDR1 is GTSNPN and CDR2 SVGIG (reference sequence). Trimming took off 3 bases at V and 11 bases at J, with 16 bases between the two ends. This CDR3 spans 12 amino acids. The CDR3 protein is CAWRSQGYSAFF. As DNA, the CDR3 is TGTGCCTGGAGATCCCAAGGGTACTCGGCTTTCTTT.

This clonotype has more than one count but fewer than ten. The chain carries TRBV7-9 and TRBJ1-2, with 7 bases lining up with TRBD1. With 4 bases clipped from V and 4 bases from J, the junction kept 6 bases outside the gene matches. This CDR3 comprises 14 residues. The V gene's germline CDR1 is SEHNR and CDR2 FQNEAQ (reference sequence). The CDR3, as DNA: TGTGCCAGCAGCTCGGGACAGACAGTCTATGGCTACACCTTC. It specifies CASSSGQTVYGYTF.

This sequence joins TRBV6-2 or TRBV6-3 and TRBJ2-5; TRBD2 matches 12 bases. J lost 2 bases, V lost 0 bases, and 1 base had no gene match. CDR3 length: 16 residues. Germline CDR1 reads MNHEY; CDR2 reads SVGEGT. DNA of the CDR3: TGTGCCAGCAGTTACTCCCTAGCGGGAGGGCAAGAGACCCAGTACTTC. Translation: CASSYSLAGGQETQYF.

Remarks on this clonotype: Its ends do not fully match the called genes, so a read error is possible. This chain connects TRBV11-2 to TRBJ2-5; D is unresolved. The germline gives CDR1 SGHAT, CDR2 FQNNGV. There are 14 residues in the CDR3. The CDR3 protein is CASSLDGSQETQYF. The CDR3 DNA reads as TGCGCCAGCAGCTTGGATGGCAGCCAAGAGACCCAGTACTTC. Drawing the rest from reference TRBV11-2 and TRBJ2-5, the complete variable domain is EAGVAQSPRYKIIEKRQSVAFWCNPISGHATLYWYQQILGQGPKLLIQFQNNGVVDDSQLPKDRFSAERLKGVDSTLKIQPAKLEDSAVYLCASSLDGSQETQYFGPGTRLLVL.

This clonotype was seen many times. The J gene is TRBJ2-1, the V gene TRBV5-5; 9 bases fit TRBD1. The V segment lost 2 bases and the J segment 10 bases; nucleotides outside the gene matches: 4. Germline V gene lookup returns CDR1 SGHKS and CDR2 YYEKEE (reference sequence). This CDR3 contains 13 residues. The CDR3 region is CASSFTGGQEQFF. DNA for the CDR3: TGTGCCAGCAGCTTCACAGGGGGCCAAGAGCAGTTCTTC.

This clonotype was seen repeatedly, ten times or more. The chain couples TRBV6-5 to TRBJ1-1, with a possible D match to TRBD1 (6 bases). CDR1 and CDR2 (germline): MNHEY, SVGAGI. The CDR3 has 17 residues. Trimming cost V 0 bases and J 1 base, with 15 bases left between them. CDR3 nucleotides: TGTGCCAGCAGTTACTCCTGGTACAGGGTGGAGAACACTGAAGCTTTCTTT. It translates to CASSYSWYRVENTEAFF.

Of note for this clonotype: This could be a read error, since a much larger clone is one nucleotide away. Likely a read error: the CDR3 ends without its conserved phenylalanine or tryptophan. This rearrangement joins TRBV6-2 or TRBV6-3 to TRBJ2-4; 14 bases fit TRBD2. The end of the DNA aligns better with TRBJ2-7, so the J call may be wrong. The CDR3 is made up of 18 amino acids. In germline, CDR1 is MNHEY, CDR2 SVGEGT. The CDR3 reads CASSYLGGLAGETYEQYL. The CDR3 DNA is TGTGCCAGCAGTTACCTCGGGGGACTAGCGGGAGAAACCTACGAGCAGTACCTC.

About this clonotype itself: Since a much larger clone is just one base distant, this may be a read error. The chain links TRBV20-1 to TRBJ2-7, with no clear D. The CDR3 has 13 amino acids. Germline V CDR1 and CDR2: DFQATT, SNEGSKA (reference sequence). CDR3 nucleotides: TGCGGTGCTAGAGTTCAGAGCTCCTACGAGCAGTACTTC. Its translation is CGARVQSSYEQYF.

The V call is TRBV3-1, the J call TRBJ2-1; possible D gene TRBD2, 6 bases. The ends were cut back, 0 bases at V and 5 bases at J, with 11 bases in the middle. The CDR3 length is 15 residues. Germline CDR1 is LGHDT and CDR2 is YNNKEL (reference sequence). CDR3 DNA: TGTGCCAGCAGCCAAGATGGTGCTAGCGACAATGAGCAGTTCTTC. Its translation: CASSQDGASDNEQFF.

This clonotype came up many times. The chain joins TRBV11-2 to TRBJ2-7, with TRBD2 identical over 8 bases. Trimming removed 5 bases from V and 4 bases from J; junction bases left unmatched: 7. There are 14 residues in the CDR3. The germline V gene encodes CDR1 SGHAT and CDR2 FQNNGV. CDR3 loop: CASSVTSGFYEQYF. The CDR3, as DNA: TGTGCCAGCAGCGTAACTAGCGGCTTTTACGAGCAGTACTTC.

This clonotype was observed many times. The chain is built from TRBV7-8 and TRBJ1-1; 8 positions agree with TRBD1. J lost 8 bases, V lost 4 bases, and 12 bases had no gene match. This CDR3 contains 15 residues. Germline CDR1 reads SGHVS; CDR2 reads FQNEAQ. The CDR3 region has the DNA TGTGCCAGCAGCTCGACAGGGGCTGCCATTTCGGAAGCTTTCTTT. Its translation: CASSSTGAAISEAFF.

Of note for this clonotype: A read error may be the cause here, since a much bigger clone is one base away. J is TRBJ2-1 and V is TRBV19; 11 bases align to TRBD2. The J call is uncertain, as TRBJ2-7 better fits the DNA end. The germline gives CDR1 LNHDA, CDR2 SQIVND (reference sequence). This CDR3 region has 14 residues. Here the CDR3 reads CATRGLAASREQYF. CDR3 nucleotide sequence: TGTGCCACCCGGGGACTAGCGGCCTCCCGAGAGCAGTACTTC.

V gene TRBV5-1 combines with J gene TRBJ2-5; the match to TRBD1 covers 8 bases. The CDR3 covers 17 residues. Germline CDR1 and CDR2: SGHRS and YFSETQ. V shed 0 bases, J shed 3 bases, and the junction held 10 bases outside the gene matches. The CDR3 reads CASSLDGVDRVEETQYF. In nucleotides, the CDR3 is TGCGCCAGCAGCTTGGATGGAGTGGACAGGGTGGAAGAGACCCAGTACTTC.

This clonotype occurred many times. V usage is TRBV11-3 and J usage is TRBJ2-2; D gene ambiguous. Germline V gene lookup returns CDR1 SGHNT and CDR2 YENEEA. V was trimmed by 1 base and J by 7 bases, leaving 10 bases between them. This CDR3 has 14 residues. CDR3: CASSLGQSGGELFF. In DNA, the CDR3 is TGTGCCAGCAGCTTAGGACAATCAGGCGGGGAGCTGTTTTTT.

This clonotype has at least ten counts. CDR3 protein: CASRQGGQPQHF. As DNA, the CDR3 is TGTGCCAGCAGACAGGGGGGCCAGCCCCAGCATTTT. V and J are TRBV28 and TRBJ1-5, with 8 nucleotides matching TRBD1. Trimming removed 6 bases from V and 7 bases from J; junction bases left unmatched: 2. The CDR3 covers 12 residues. Germline-derived CDR1 and CDR2 are MDHEN and SYDVKM. Full variable domain (missing parts from reference TRBV28 and TRBJ1-5): DVKVTQSSRYLVKRTGEKVFLECVQDMDHENMFWYRQDPGLGLRLIYFSYDVKMKEKGDIPEGYSVSREKKERFSLILESASTNQTSMYLCASRQGGQPQHFGDGTRLSIL.

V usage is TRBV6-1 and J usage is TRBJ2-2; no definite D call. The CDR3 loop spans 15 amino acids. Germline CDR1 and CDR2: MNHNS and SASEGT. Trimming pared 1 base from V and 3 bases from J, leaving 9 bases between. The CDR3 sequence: CASSEGLLDTGELFF. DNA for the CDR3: TGTGCCAGCAGTGAAGGACTGCTCGACACCGGGGAGCTGTTTTTT.

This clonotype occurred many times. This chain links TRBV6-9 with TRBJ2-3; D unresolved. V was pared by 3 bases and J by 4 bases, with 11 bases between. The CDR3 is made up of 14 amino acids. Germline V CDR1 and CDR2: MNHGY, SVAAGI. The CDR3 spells CASSYIMGSDTQYF. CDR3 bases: TGTGCCAGCAGTTACATTATGGGGTCAGATACGCAGTATTTT.

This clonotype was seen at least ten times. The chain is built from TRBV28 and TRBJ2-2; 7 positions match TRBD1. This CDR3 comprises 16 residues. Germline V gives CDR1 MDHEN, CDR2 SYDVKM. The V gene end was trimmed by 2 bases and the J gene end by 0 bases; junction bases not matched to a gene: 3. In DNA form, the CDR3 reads TGTGCCAGCAGTTTACTAGGGGGCGCGAACACCGGGGAGCTGTTTTTT. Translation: CASSLLGGANTGELFF.

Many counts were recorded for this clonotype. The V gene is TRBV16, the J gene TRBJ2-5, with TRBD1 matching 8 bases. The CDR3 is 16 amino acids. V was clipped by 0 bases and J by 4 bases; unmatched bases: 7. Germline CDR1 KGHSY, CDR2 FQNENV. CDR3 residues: CASSQSGQGQPETQYF. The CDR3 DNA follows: TGTGCCAGCAGCCAATCAGGACAGGGACAGCCAGAGACCCAGTACTTC.

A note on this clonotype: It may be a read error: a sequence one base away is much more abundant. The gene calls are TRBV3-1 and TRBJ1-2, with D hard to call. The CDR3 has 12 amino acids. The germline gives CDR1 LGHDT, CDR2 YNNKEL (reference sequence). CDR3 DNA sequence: TGTGCCAGCGGCCAAGTTTACTATGGCTACACCTTC. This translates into CASGQVYYGYTF.

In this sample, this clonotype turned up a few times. In DNA, the CDR3 is TGTGCCAGCAGCCTTTTAGGGCCTGCCCTCACAGATACGCAGTATTTT. It is translated as CASSLLGPALTDTQYF. The chain employs TRBV11-1 and TRBJ2-3; no clear D. Per germline, CDR1 SGHAT and CDR2 FQDESV (reference sequence). Trimming shortened V by 5 bases and J by 2 bases, and 17 bases separated the two germline ends. The CDR3 contains 16 residues.